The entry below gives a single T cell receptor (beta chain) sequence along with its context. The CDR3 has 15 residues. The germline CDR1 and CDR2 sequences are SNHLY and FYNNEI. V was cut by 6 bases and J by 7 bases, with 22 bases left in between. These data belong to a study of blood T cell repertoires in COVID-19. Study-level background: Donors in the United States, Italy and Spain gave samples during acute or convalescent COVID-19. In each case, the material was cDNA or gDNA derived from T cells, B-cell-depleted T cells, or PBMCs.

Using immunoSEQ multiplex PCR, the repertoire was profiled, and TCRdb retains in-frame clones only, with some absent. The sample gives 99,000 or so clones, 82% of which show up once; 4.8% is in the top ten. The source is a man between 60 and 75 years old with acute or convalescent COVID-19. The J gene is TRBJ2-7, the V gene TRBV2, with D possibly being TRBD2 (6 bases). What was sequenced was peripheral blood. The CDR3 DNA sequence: TGTGCCAGCAGCCCAGGAGGGGCAGGGCTTCGGGAGCAGTACTTC. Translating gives CASSPGGAGLREQYF. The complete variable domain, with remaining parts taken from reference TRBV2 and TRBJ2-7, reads EPEVTQTPSHQVTQMGQEVILRCVPISNHLYFYWYRQILGQKVEFLVSFYNNEISEKSEIFDDQFSVERPDGSNFTLKIRSTKLEDSAMYFCASSPGGAGLREQYFGPGTRLTVT.